This T cell receptor (beta chain) comes out of a study of cytomegalovirus exposure and HLA in healthy donors. Broader study findings: Reported results showed that the classifier diagnosed cytomegalovirus status with high specificity and sensitivity.

The primer mix had 60 Vbeta and 13 Jbeta primers. The method was immunoSEQ multiplex PCR; TCRdb's version includes in-frame clones alone and lacks a portion of them. The data hold roughly 200,000 clones, with 70% to 90% observed a single time. The CDR3 sequence is 15 residues long. From germline, CDR1 is LGHNA and CDR2 YSLEER. V lost 0 bases, J lost 5 bases, and 13 bases lay in between. A word on this clone: What it binds is not known.

The sequenced sample was PBMCs. The receptor comes from a young man in good health and CMV-seronegative. This rearrangement joins TRBV4-3 to TRBJ1-1, with a weak D call TRBD1 (6 bases). CDR3 loop: CASSQDRQGNTEAFF. CDR3 DNA sequence: TGCGCCAGCAGCCAAGATCGGCAGGGGAATACTGAAGCTTTCTTT.